This T cell receptor (beta chain) appears in the sequencing data of a study of shared clonotypes between healthy human individuals. Across the whole study: A couple of women and a few men aged 18 to 49 made up the donors.

The germline gives CDR1 WSHSY, CDR2 SAAADI. V dropped 8 bases and J dropped 3 bases, with 16 bases sitting between them. This CDR3 has 14 amino acids. Every subset's genomic DNA went evenly onto several immunoSEQ plates. Only in-frame clones appear in the TCRdb table, and some are missing; sequencing was by immunoSEQ multiplex PCR. The repertoire holds about 1.5 million clones, around 95% seen once, with about 1.2% in the top ten. None of the donors, who were healthy HIV-negative adults, had recently had acute infections or vaccinations. The sequence derives from a young man in good health. The chain uses TRBV10-2 and TRBJ1-2, with D uncertain. The sequencing sample was made of naive CD4+ T cells sorted from blood. The subset here: CD45RA+ positively selected. CDR3 DNA: TGCGCCAGCGCTACGTTGGGAGTTGACTATGGCTACACCTTC. It encodes CASATLGVDYGYTF.